The TCR beta chain under discussion was sequenced for a study of blood T cell repertoires in COVID-19. Study in general: Whether acute or convalescent, the COVID-19 samples came from the United States, Italy and Spain. The cDNA or gDNA used as material had been derived from T cells, B-cell-depleted T cells, or PBMCs.

This CDR3 has 15 amino acids. V dropped 2 bases and J dropped 3 bases, with 10 bases sitting between them. In germline, CDR1 is KGHSH, CDR2 LQKENI. In the authors' methods: Amplification with reference gene primers provided the estimates of nucleated cell counts. The assay was immunoSEQ multiplex PCR, and TCRdb's table has in-frame clones only and misses some. V and J calls plus clone size are reproduced from that table; the DNA served to infer D and trimming. The top ten hold less than 20% of the sample, which has approximately 99,000 clones, about four fifths seen once. The receptor comes from an elderly woman with active or convalescent COVID-19. The V call is TRBV18, the J call TRBJ2-2; a weak D match, TRBD2 (5 bases). Sequenced input: peripheral blood. CDR3 region: CASSPIQADTGELFF. As DNA, the CDR3 is TGTGCCAGCTCACCAATTCAAGCGGACACCGGGGAGCTGTTTTTT.